Below are 5 T cell receptor beta chains sequenced from a single sample in a study of early T cells in non-severe SARS-CoV-2 infection. TCRdb re-derived calls from the 5' RACE reads in MiXCR, one entry per CDR3 protein. The sample shows roughly 42,000 distinct CDR3 sequences, 12% of them seen only once. The sample taken for sequencing was whole blood. The receptors were sampled from an adult who was a healthcare worker with PCR-confirmed SARS-CoV-2 infection or an uninfected control (not recorded which).

This clonotype was seen at least ten times. V and J are TRBV15 and TRBJ2-7; D perhaps matches TRBD2 (6 bases). V was cut by 0 bases and J by 5 bases, with 11 bases left in between. Germline assignment: CDR1 LNHNV and CDR2 YYDKDF (reference sequence). This CDR3 spans 14 amino acids. CDR3 protein: CATSRDVGGHEQYF. CDR3 bases: TGTGCCACCAGCAGAGATGTGGGAGGACACGAGCAGTACTTC. Using reference TRBV15 and TRBJ2-7 for the parts outside the CDR3, the full variable domain is DAMVIQNPRYQVTQFGKPVTLSCSQTLNHNVMYWYQQKSSQAPKLLFHYYDKDFNNEADTPDNFQSRRPNTSFCFLDIRSPGLGDTAMYLCATSRDVGGHEQYFGPGTRLTVT.

This clonotype was counted many times. In nucleotides, the CDR3 is TGTGCCAGCACTCTACAGGGGGGATATCAGCCCCAGCATTTT. Its translation: CASTLQGGYQPQHF. The chain carries TRBV6-2 or TRBV6-3 and TRBJ1-5; the match to TRBD1 covers 8 bases. The CDR3 has 14 amino acids. V shed 7 bases and J 5 bases; nucleotides not matched to a gene: 7. Germline V gene lookup returns CDR1 MNHEY and CDR2 SVGEGT.

In this sample, this clonotype turned up many times. The chain carries TRBV7-6 and TRBJ2-2, with TRBD2 matching over 7 bases. Germline V gene lookup returns CDR1 SGHVS and CDR2 FNYEAQ. Trimming took 1 base from V and 7 from J; bases not matched to a gene: 9. There are 16 residues in the CDR3. CDR3 sequence (DNA): TGTGCCAGCAGCTTAGAGGGAGGGTCCTCAAGCGGGGAGCTGTTTTTT. Translated: CASSLEGGSSSGELFF.

This clonotype came up a few times. CDR3 in DNA: TGTGCCAGCAGCCGCGGACAGGCGTCCCAGCATTTT. Encoded protein: CASSRGQASQHF. V is TRBV12-3 or TRBV12-4 and J is TRBJ1-5; 7 bases fit TRBD1. The J segment lost 11 bases and the V segment lost 6 bases, leaving 7 bases of the junction unmatched. The CDR3 loop spans 12 amino acids.

This clonotype has just a few counts. The J gene is TRBJ2-7, the V gene TRBV9; D is unclear. The CDR3 loop spans 13 amino acids. Germline V gene data show CDR1 as SGDLS and CDR2 as YYNGEE. The V end was cut by 0 bases, the J end by 4 bases, with 8 bases between. CDR3 region: CASSVEDGYEQYF. The CDR3 DNA follows: TGTGCCAGCAGCGTAGAGGACGGTTACGAGCAGTACTTC.